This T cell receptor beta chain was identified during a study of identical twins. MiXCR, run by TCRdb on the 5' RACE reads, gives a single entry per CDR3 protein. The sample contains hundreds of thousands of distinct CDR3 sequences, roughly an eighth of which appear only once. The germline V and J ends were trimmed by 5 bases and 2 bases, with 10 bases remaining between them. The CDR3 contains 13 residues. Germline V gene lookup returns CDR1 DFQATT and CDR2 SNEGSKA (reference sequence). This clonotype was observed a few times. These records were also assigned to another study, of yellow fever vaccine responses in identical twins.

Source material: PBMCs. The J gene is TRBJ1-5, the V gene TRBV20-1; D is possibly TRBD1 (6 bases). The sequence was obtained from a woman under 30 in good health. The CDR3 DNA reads TGCAGTGCTCCGACAGGAGGCAATCAGCCCCAGCATTTT. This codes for CSAPTGGNQPQHF.